The 30 T cell receptor beta chains below come from one sample, sequenced in a study of T cell responses to AZD1222 COVID-19 vaccine. This table comes from immunoSEQ multiplex PCR, and its TCRdb copy is limited to in-frame clones, with some not included. The sample comprises some 250,000 clones, 90% to 95% of which are singletons, and roughly 0.51% rests with the top ten. Material: peripheral blood, obtained 28 days after the second AZD1222 dose. Receptors were obtained from an adult who received the AZD1222 COVID-19 vaccine.

The gene calls are TRBV29-1 and TRBJ1-3; unclear D gene. The V end lost 4 bases, the J end lost 0 bases, and 7 bases lay between the germline ends. Germline V gene lookup returns CDR1 SQVTM and CDR2 ANQGSEA. The CDR3 is 13 amino acids. The CDR3 is CSVVWNSGNTIYF. The CDR3 DNA sequence: TGCAGCGTTGTTTGGAACTCTGGAAACACCATATATTTT. Full variable domain (rest looked up from reference TRBV29-1 and TRBJ1-3): SAVISQKPSRDICQRGTSLTIQCQVDSQVTMMFWYRQQPGQSLTLIATANQGSEATYESGFVIDKFPISRPNLTFSTLTVSNMSPEDSSIYLCSVVWNSGNTIYFGEGSWLTVV.

This sequence joins TRBV6-5 and TRBJ2-1; 9 bases are a match to TRBD2. Germline assignment: CDR1 MNHEY and CDR2 SVGAGI. The CDR3 length is 15 residues. Trimming removed 6 bases from V and 6 bases from J; junction bases left unmatched: 9. CDR3 bases: TGTGCCAGCAGAGACCATAGCGGGAGAGGCAATGAGCAGTTCTTC. Its protein product is CASRDHSGRGNEQFF.

The chain is built from TRBV4-1 and TRBJ2-1, with D tentatively TRBD2 (7 bases). This CDR3 is built from 17 residues. Germline-derived CDR1 and CDR2 are MGHRA and YSYEKL. The V gene lost 3 bases and the J gene lost 2 bases, with 17 bases spanning the gap. The CDR3 is CASSQGAQRGAYNEQFF. In DNA form, the CDR3 reads TGCGCCAGCAGCCAGGGGGCTCAGCGGGGAGCCTACAATGAGCAGTTCTTC.

The V call is TRBV21-1, the J call TRBJ2-7; the table assigns TRBD2, which was not confirmed against the DNA. TRBV21-1 is noted as a pseudogene. This CDR3 is built from 16 residues. CDR3 region: CASSKVRGALSYEQYF. The DNA for the CDR3 is TGTGCCAGCAGCAAAGTACGGGGGGCCCTCTCCTACGAGCAGTACTTC.

The chain recombines TRBV7-3 with TRBJ2-1; 12 nucleotides align to TRBD2. The germline gives CDR1 SGHTA, CDR2 FQGTGA. The V gene end was trimmed by 8 bases and the J gene end by 6 bases; junction bases not matched to a gene: 2. CDR3 length: 13 amino acids. CDR3 coding DNA: TGTGCCAGCGGACTAGCGGGGATCAATGAGCAGTTCTTC. Translation gives CASGLAGINEQFF.

The chain recombines TRBV7-3 with TRBJ1-1, with D possibly matching TRBD1 (6 bases). The CDR3 is made up of 14 amino acids. Germline lookup yields CDR1 SGHTA and CDR2 FQGTGA. Between the trimmed V and J ends, which lost 5 bases and 3 bases, there was a span of 13 bases. The CDR3 sequence: CASSEQGGDTEAFF. In DNA, the CDR3 is TGTGCCAGCAGCGAACAGGGTGGGGACACTGAAGCTTTCTTT.

The rearrangement joins TRBV11-1 to TRBJ1-1; D gene ambiguous. CDR1 and CDR2 (germline): SGHAT, FQDESV (reference sequence). This CDR3 has 13 residues. The germline V and J ends were trimmed by 5 bases and 6 bases, with 13 bases remaining between them. CDR3 in DNA: TGTGCCAGCAGCCCCCGTCCGGTACCTGAAGCTTTCTTT. It specifies CASSPRPVPEAFF.

The V and J genes are TRBV10-3 and TRBJ2-7; 11 positions agree with TRBD2. The J segment lost 7 bases and the V segment lost 7 bases, leaving 9 bases of the junction unmatched. The CDR3 is 14 amino acids. Germline CDR1 is ENHRY and CDR2 is SYGVKD. The CDR3 nucleotides are TGTGCCATCAACCAACTAGCGGGAGAGGGTGAGCAGTACTTC. The encoded protein is CAINQLAGEGEQYF.

V and J are TRBV5-6 and TRBJ2-2; TRBD2 is a possible D gene (6 bases). Germline CDR1 reads SGHDT; CDR2 reads YYEEEE. The V end was cut by 4 bases, the J end by 7 bases, with 17 bases between. The CDR3 sequence is 15 residues long. Here the CDR3 reads CASSLIKPGVGELFF. CDR3 nucleotide sequence: TGTGCCAGCAGCCTAATTAAACCGGGGGTCGGGGAGCTGTTTTTT.

This chain uses TRBV7-9 with TRBJ2-1; D not resolved. The CDR3 length is 13 residues. Trimming shortened V by 5 bases and J by 7 bases, and 12 bases separated the two germline ends. CDR1 and CDR2 (germline): SEHNR, FQNEAQ (reference sequence). The CDR3 spells CASSPPVLNEQFF. The CDR3 nucleotides read TGTGCCAGCAGCCCCCCAGTCTTGAATGAGCAGTTCTTC.

This clone was picked up one time. This chain joins TRBV14 and TRBJ2-2; 13 bases match TRBD2. Germline CDR1 SGHDN, CDR2 FVKESK. Germline trimming cut 4 bases from V and 0 bases from J; bases unmatched to any gene: 11. The CDR3 sequence is 20 residues long. In DNA, the CDR3 is TGTGCCAGCAGCCCCTATCGCGGACTAGCGGGAGTGTCGAACACCGGGGAGCTGTTTTTT. Amino acids: CASSPYRGLAGVSNTGELFF.

The chain couples TRBV7-2 to TRBJ1-2; 9 bases agree with TRBD1. CDR3 length equals 14 residues. Germline CDR1 and CDR2: SGHTA and FQGNSA. Trimming took 5 bases from V and 6 from J; bases not matched to a gene: 7. The CDR3 reads CASSPRQGVDGYTF. The DNA for the CDR3 is TGTGCCAGCAGCCCGCGACAGGGGGTCGATGGCTACACCTTC.

In regard to this clone: This specimen includes other DNA sequences encoding the same CDR3. The J gene is TRBJ1-5, the V gene TRBV28; TRBD1 is a possible D gene (5 bases). Trimming cost V 3 bases and J 0 bases, with 9 bases left between them. The germline V gene encodes CDR1 MDHEN and CDR2 SYDVKM. The CDR3 sequence is 15 residues long. As DNA, the CDR3 is TGTGCCAGCAGTTTGGGGGGGGGTAGCAATCAGCCCCAGCATTTT. Protein sequence: CASSLGGGSNQPQHF.

As to this clone: One end of the junction varies from germline; a read error may be responsible. The chain employs TRBV4-1 and TRBJ1-2, with TRBD1 matching 7 bases. This CDR3 comprises 14 residues. CDR1 and CDR2 (germline): MGHRA, YSYEKL. The CDR3 spells CASSKDHRGGGYTF. Written as DNA, the CDR3 is TGCGCCAGCAGCAAAGATCACAGGGGTGGGGGCTACACCTTC.

This clone is a singleton in its sample. The chain joins TRBV3-1 (or the pseudogene TRBV3-2) to TRBJ2-2; TRBD1 matches 7 bases. The V and J ends lost 1 base and 8 bases, in that order; junction bases with no gene match: 4. Per germline, CDR1 LGHDT and CDR2 YNNKEL (reference sequence). The CDR3 totals 14 residues. The CDR3 coding sequence is TGTGCCAGCAGCCAAGGCAGGGGGTTTGGGGAGCTGTTTTTT. Protein sequence: CASSQGRGFGELFF.

This chain uses TRBV7-3 with TRBJ2-1; TRBD2 agrees at 12 bases. Germline V gives CDR1 SGHTA, CDR2 FQGTGA. The CDR3 extends over 16 amino acids. J gave up 10 bases and V 2 bases, and 9 bases lay outside the gene matches. CDR3 protein: CASSLQLAGGPKEQFF. For the CDR3, the DNA is TGTGCCAGCAGCTTACAGCTAGCGGGAGGGCCAAAGGAGCAGTTCTTC. The whole variable domain, remainder taken from reference TRBV7-3 and TRBJ2-1, is GAGVSQTPSNKVTEKGKYVELRCDPISGHTALYWYRQSLGQGPEFLIYFQGTGAADDSGLPNDRFFAVRPEGSVSTLKIQRTERGDSAVYLCASSLQLAGGPKEQFFGPGTRLTVL.

J is TRBJ2-2 and V is TRBV9; 15 bases line up with TRBD2. The CDR3 is made up of 19 amino acids. Looked up from germline, CDR1 is SGDLS and CDR2 is YYNGEE. Trimming removed 3 bases from V and 1 base from J; junction bases left unmatched: 7. The chain's CDR3 is CASSEGLAGGDRNTGELFF. CDR3 in DNA: TGTGCCAGCAGCGAGGGACTAGCGGGGGGAGATAGGAACACCGGGGAGCTGTTTTTT.

The rearrangement uses TRBV7-8 and TRBJ1-5, with 7 bases lining up with TRBD1. This CDR3 has 13 residues. Germline CDR1 is SGHVS and CDR2 is FQNEAQ. V dropped 5 bases and J dropped 6; count of bases not matched to a gene: 4. The chain's CDR3 is CASSRDRGQPQHF. The CDR3 DNA reads as TGTGCCAGCAGCCGGGACAGAGGTCAGCCCCAGCATTTT.

This rearrangement joins TRBV19 to TRBJ1-6; a weak D match, TRBD1 (6 bases). The CDR3 is 13 amino acids. V was clipped by 4 bases and J by 8 bases, with 9 bases between them. Per the germline V gene, CDR1 is LNHDA and CDR2 is SQIVND (reference sequence). The CDR3 nucleotides are TGTGCCAGTAGTAGGTACAGGGATTCACCCCTCCACTTT. This translates into CASSRYRDSPLHF. Full variable domain (rest looked up from reference TRBV19 and TRBJ1-6): DGGITQSPKYLFRKEGQNVTLSCEQNLNHDAMYWYRQDPGQGLRLIYYSQIVNDFQKGDIAEGYSVSREKKESFPLTVTSAQKNPTAFYLCASSRYRDSPLHFGNGTRLTVT.

This rearrangement joins TRBV24-1 to TRBJ1-5, with D perhaps TRBD1 (6 bases). The V gene's germline CDR1 is KGHDR and CDR2 SFDVKD. V gave up 4 bases and J gave up 6 bases, with 18 bases separating them. The CDR3 sequence is 16 residues long. Here the CDR3 reads CATSEGGAGDFQPQHF. The CDR3 nucleotides are TGTGCCACCAGTGAAGGGGGGGCTGGGGACTTTCAGCCCCAGCATTTT.

This chain connects TRBV7-2 to TRBJ1-5, with 9 nucleotides matching TRBD1. This CDR3 has 15 residues. Germline V gene lookup returns CDR1 SGHTA and CDR2 FQGNSA. J was trimmed by 6 bases and V by 4 bases; bases with no gene match: 7. As DNA, the CDR3 is TGTGCCAGCAGCTGGGGGACAGGGAGTTCTCAGCCCCAGCATTTT. It translates to CASSWGTGSSQPQHF.

This clone was counted a few times. The chain couples TRBV9 to TRBJ2-7; 7 nucleotides match TRBD1. The junction had 5 bases not matched to a gene; V was cut back by 3 bases and J by 5 bases. In germline, CDR1 is SGDLS, CDR2 YYNGEE. The CDR3 is 13 amino acids. The CDR3 loop reads CASSGGQRNEQYF. The DNA for the CDR3 is TGTGCCAGCAGCGGGGGACAGCGTAACGAGCAGTACTTC.

J is TRBJ2-2 and V is TRBV4-1; 9 positions match TRBD1. Germline CDR1 MGHRA, CDR2 YSYEKL. V lost 0 bases to trimming and J lost 5 bases; unmatched junction nucleotides: 7. The CDR3 has 17 amino acids. The CDR3 region has the DNA TGCGCCAGCAGCCAAGATTGGGGACAGGGAGGAACCGGGGAGCTGTTTTTT. Protein sequence: CASSQDWGQGGTGELFF.

The CDR3 region is CASIETETYEQYF. In nucleotides, the CDR3 is TGTGCCAGCATAGAGACAGAGACCTACGAGCAGTACTTC. This chain connects TRBV2 to TRBJ2-7; perhaps TRBD1 as D (5 bases). Germline CDR1 SNHLY, CDR2 FYNNEI. This CDR3 has 13 residues. V shed 7 bases and J shed 2 bases, with 12 bases lying between them.

V usage is TRBV10-2 and J usage is TRBJ1-4; the D gene is possibly TRBD1 (5 bases). CDR1 is WSHSY and CDR2 is SAAADI in the germline V gene. The V gene lost 4 bases and the J gene lost 7 bases, with 10 bases spanning the gap. This CDR3 comprises 13 residues. The CDR3 reads CASSGGVGEKLFF. The CDR3 nucleotides read TGCGCCAGCAGTGGGGGGGTTGGTGAAAAACTGTTTTTT.

The chain has TRBV7-2 and TRBJ2-2; 7 positions agree with TRBD1. Germline CDR1 is SGHTA and CDR2 is FQGNSA. This CDR3 region has 15 residues. The trim removed 6 bases at V and 2 bases at J, leaving 6 bases unmatched. The DNA for the CDR3 is TGTGCCAGCAGGCTTAGGGACAGTAACACCGGGGAGCTGTTTTTT. Translation: CASRLRDSNTGELFF.

The V and J genes are TRBV6-5 and TRBJ2-7; a possible D gene is TRBD1 (5 bases). V lost 6 bases and J lost 4, with 13 bases in between. This CDR3 has 13 residues. Germline-derived CDR1 and CDR2 are MNHEY and SVGAGI. The CDR3 is CASSIGVRYEQYF. CDR3 bases: TGTGCCAGCAGCATAGGGGTCAGGTACGAGCAGTACTTC.

This chain joins TRBV4-3 and TRBJ2-2, with TRBD2 matching over 9 bases. The germline gives CDR1 LGHNA, CDR2 YSLEER. This CDR3 contains 17 residues. J was trimmed by 2 bases and V by 6 bases; bases with no gene match: 10. The CDR3, as DNA: TGCGCCAGCAGATACGGGCGGGAGGGCGCCAACACCGGGGAGCTGTTTTTT. It encodes CASRYGREGANTGELFF.

This chain joins TRBV7-9 and TRBJ2-3; D might be TRBD2 (7 bases). Trimming took 2 bases from V and 4 from J, leaving 10 bases between them. This CDR3 spans 14 amino acids. From germline, CDR1 is SEHNR and CDR2 FQNEAQ (reference sequence). The DNA for the CDR3 is TGTGCCAGCAGCTTAATGGGGGGGCCAGATACGCAGTATTTT. Translated: CASSLMGGPDTQYF.

The chain recombines TRBV24-1 with TRBJ2-7; maybe TRBD2 (5 bases). Germline V gene data show CDR1 as KGHDR and CDR2 as SFDVKD. Trimming removed 9 bases from V and 4 bases from J, with 9 bases in between. This CDR3 has 11 amino acids. CDR3 nucleotides: TGTGCCACCGGCAGCGGATACGAGCAGTACTTC. It specifies CATGSGYEQYF.